This T cell receptor beta chain was documented in a study of PD-1 blockade in classical Hodgkin lymphoma. About the study: Patients were dosed intravenously with nivolumab at 3 mg/kg every 2 weeks.

From germline, CDR1 is MNHEY and CDR2 SVGAGI. This CDR3 comprises 13 residues. V lost 6 bases, J lost 10 bases, and 18 bases lay in between. Findings of the study overall: For complete responders, baseline diversity was comparable to that of newly diagnosed patients. Whatever underlies the repertoire differences (possibly disease activity or prior therapy) remains undefined. Reports indicated that newly diagnosed patients had lower baseline TCR diversity than healthy donors did.

Clones were read by immunoSEQ multiplex PCR, and TCRdb kept only the in-frame ones, dropping some. Of more than 40,000 clones in the sample, roughly 80% were seen once. The table lists this clone with a few counts. What it binds is not known. Every patient was affected by relapse after autologous stem cell transplantation, while exposure to brentuximab vedotin was not uniform. This TCR was recovered from a human donor with classical Hodgkin lymphoma. J is TRBJ1-2 and V is TRBV6-5; the D gene is possibly TRBD1 (6 bases). The specimen was peripheral blood mononuclear cells (PBMCs), collected at baseline. DNA for the CDR3: TGTGCCAGCAGCCTGGGACAAGGCTATCCCTACACCTTC. Its protein is CASSLGQGYPYTF.